The next 17 T cell receptor beta chains were all read from a single sample in a study of neurological immune-mediated disorders. A single record per CDR3 protein comes from TCRdb applying MiXCR to the 5' RACE reads. The table lists some 30,000 distinct CDR3 sequences, about a sixth of them singletons, with approximately 5% in the top ten. Time point denoted: technical triplicate 3. The sample consisted of CD4+ T cells from blood. Every receptor here comes from a female donor with HTLV-1-associated myelopathy (HAM/TSP).

This clonotype was recorded many times. V gene TRBV4-1 combines with J gene TRBJ1-2; D call uncertain. The CDR3 totals 14 residues. The germline V and J ends were trimmed by 0 bases and 8 bases, with 13 bases remaining between them. CDR1 and CDR2 (germline): MGHRA, YSYEKL. DNA of the CDR3: TGCGCCAGCAGCCAAGATGAAGGGTCCCACGGCTACACCTTC. Translating gives CASSQDEGSHGYTF.

This clonotype was picked up many times. The chain is built from TRBV6-5 and TRBJ1-6, with unresolved D. Trimming removed 6 bases at V and 7 bases at J, with 10 bases between. This CDR3 is 13 amino acids long. The germline V gene has CDR1 MNHEY and CDR2 SVGAGI. The CDR3 DNA reads as TGTGCCAGCAGCCGAGTCGAGAATTCACCCCTCCACTTT. Encoded protein: CASSRVENSPLHF.

The V and J genes are TRBV9 and TRBJ2-3; D perhaps matches TRBD2 (6 bases). V lost 0 bases and J 2 bases, leaving 10 bases between the germline ends. Per germline, CDR1 SGDLS and CDR2 YYNGEE. The CDR3 is 15 residues long. Here the CDR3 reads CASSVGGLTTDTQYF. CDR3 DNA sequence: TGTGCCAGCAGCGTAGGGGGACTCACCACAGATACGCAGTATTTT. Full variable domain (missing parts from reference TRBV9 and TRBJ2-3): DSGVTQTPKHLITATGQRVTLRCSPRSGDLSVYWYQQSLDQGLQFLIQYYNGEERAKGNILERFSAQQFPDLHSELNLSSLELGDSALYFCASSVGGLTTDTQYFGPGTRLTVL.

This clonotype has a count of ten or more. The gene calls are TRBV2 and TRBJ1-6; the D is unclear. Germline V gene sequence: CDR1 SNHLY, CDR2 FYNNEI. The CDR3 length is 14 residues. V was trimmed by 9 bases and J by 6 bases, leaving 15 bases between them. This CDR3 reads CARGSSGINSPLHF. CDR3 DNA sequence: TGTGCCAGAGGCAGTTCAGGAATTAATTCACCCCTCCACTTT.

V is TRBV5-1 and J is TRBJ2-7, with 10 positions matching TRBD1. The CDR3 consists of 14 residues. The germline gives CDR1 SGHRS, CDR2 YFSETQ. The DNA of the CDR3 is TGCGACTGCCAGACAGGGGGCCTTGAAGATACGCAGTACTTC. This sequence encodes CDCQTGGLEDTQYF.

There are a few counts of this clonotype. A much more abundant neighbour one base away suggests this may be a read error. The chain joins TRBV12-3 or TRBV12-4 to TRBJ2-2, with a tentative D call TRBD1 (6 bases). This CDR3 is 14 amino acids long. The CDR3 DNA sequence: TGTGTCAGCAGTAACACAGGGTACACCGGGGAGCTGTTTTTT. Translated, it gives CVSSNTGYTGELFF.

This clonotype was seen ten or more times. The V and J genes are TRBV2 and TRBJ2-1; the match to TRBD2 covers 9 bases. CDR3 length: 15 amino acids. Germline V lookup: CDR1 SNHLY, CDR2 FYNNEI. V shed 8 bases, J shed 7 bases, and the junction held 12 bases outside the gene matches. Here the CDR3 reads CASGQQSSGNNEQFF. The CDR3 DNA is TGTGCCAGCGGCCAGCAGTCTAGCGGGAATAATGAGCAGTTCTTC.

The J gene is TRBJ2-3, the V gene TRBV5-1, with 9 nucleotides matching TRBD2. With V trimmed by 3 bases and J by 5 bases, 4 bases remained unmatched. The CDR3 loop spans 14 amino acids. CDR1 is SGHRS and CDR2 is YFSETQ in the germline V gene. The CDR3 sequence is CASSSLAGVDTQYF. The CDR3 DNA sequence: TGCGCCAGCAGCTCATTAGCGGGAGTAGATACGCAGTATTTT.

In this sample, this clonotype turned up many times. The chain recombines TRBV5-1 with TRBJ2-7; D might be TRBD1 (6 bases). Looked up from germline, CDR1 is SGHRS and CDR2 is YFSETQ. The CDR3 extends over 16 amino acids. Trimming took off 2 bases at V and 0 bases at J, with 15 bases between the two ends. DNA for the CDR3: TGCGCCAGCAGCTTCAGGGGTGGCGGAGCCTCCTACGAGCAGTACTTC. Translation gives CASSFRGGGASYEQYF.

This clonotype occurred many times. The V gene is TRBV29-1, the J gene TRBJ2-1; 9 bases are a match to TRBD2. In germline, CDR1 is SQVTM, CDR2 ANQGSEA. The CDR3 is 17 amino acids. Germline trimming cut 4 bases from V and 7 bases from J; bases unmatched to any gene: 17. In nucleotides, the CDR3 is TGCAGCGTTGCAGGTAGCGGGAGAAGTATACACATGAATGAGCAGTTCTTC. Amino acids: CSVAGSGRSIHMNEQFF.

In this sample, this clonotype turned up many times. CDR3 amino acids: CASSRETGSAEAFF. For the CDR3, the DNA is TGCGCCAGCAGCCGAGAGACAGGTTCTGCTGAAGCTTTCTTT. The J gene is TRBJ1-1, the V gene TRBV4-3; a possible D gene is TRBD1 (6 bases). Germline V gene data show CDR1 as LGHNA and CDR2 as YSLEER. V was shortened by 4 bases and J by 6 bases, with 15 bases between the two germline ends. This CDR3 comprises 14 residues.

Many counts were recorded for this clonotype. This chain links TRBV20-1 with TRBJ2-1, with D uncertain. Germline CDR1 reads DFQATT; CDR2 reads SNEGSKA (reference sequence). Trimming pared 5 bases from V and 0 bases from J, leaving 17 bases between. The CDR3 is 16 amino acids. The CDR3 DNA sequence: TGCAGTGCTCCCCACCACCGTCAGAGCTCCTACAATGAGCAGTTCTTC. Protein product: CSAPHHRQSSYNEQFF.

This clonotype was detected many times. The rearrangement links TRBV5-1 to TRBJ1-1; 10 bases align to TRBD1. The CDR3 loop spans 16 amino acids. V lost 4 bases, J lost 1 base, and 7 bases stayed unmatched. Germline V gene sequence: CDR1 SGHRS, CDR2 YFSETQ. The CDR3 reads CASSPTGGGWNTEAFF. The CDR3 DNA is TGCGCCAGCAGCCCGACAGGGGGCGGATGGAACACTGAAGCTTTCTTT.

This clonotype was seen repeatedly, ten times or more. This chain connects TRBV28 to TRBJ2-7; TRBD1 matches at 9 bases. The CDR3 loop spans 15 amino acids. Per germline, CDR1 MDHEN and CDR2 SYDVKM. V lost 9 bases to trimming and J lost 3 bases; unmatched junction nucleotides: 12. CDR3 sequence: CASSDAQGAFYEQYF. DNA for the CDR3: TGTGCCAGTTCCGACGCACAGGGGGCTTTCTACGAGCAGTACTTC. The variable domain in full, with the rest retrieved from reference TRBV28 and TRBJ2-7, is DVKVTQSSRYLVKRTGEKVFLECVQDMDHENMFWYRQDPGLGLRLIYFSYDVKMKEKGDIPEGYSVSREKKERFSLILESASTNQTSMYLCASSDAQGAFYEQYFGPGTRLTVT.

In regard to this clonotype: Without the conserved terminal phenylalanine or tryptophan, this CDR3 likely stems from a read error. J is TRBJ2-7 and V is TRBV5-1; D perhaps matches TRBD2 (6 bases). The CDR3 contains 12 residues. CDR1 and CDR2 (germline): SGHRS, YFSETQ. For the CDR3, the DNA is TGCGCCAGTAGCTTGAGCGCGGGGGAGCAGTACATC. It yields the protein CASSLSAGEQYI.

This clonotype was seen at least ten times. The chain carries TRBV6-5 and TRBJ1-1; TRBD1 aligns across 7 bases. The V and J ends lost 5 bases and 3 bases, in that order; junction bases with no gene match: 3. Germline V gives CDR1 MNHEY, CDR2 SVGAGI. The CDR3 runs to 13 residues. The CDR3 DNA follows: TGTGCCAGCAGTCCCCAGGGGGACACTGAAGCTTTCTTT. Translation: CASSPQGDTEAFF.

This clonotype was found many times. The chain is built from TRBV13 and TRBJ2-2, with 7 nucleotides matching TRBD2. V gave up 5 bases and J gave up 4 bases; unmatched junction bases: 7. CDR3 size: 15 residues. Germline lookup yields CDR1 PRHDT and CDR2 FYEKMQ (reference sequence). CDR3 nucleotides: TGTGCCAGCAGCACCCGCCCGGGAGGCACCGGGGAGCTGTTTTTT. As protein: CASSTRPGGTGELFF.